The 30 T cell receptor beta chains listed next were all sequenced from one sample in a study of technical replicates of blood from a handful of donors. Profiled with immunoSEQ multiplex PCR; TCRdb holds only in-frame clones, not every one. The table records around 76,000 clones, around 90% of them present only once. Material: T cells isolated from PBMCs. Receptors originate from a human donor in good health.

V and J are TRBV2 and TRBJ1-4; D may be TRBD1 (5 bases). This CDR3 is built from 14 residues. With 7 bases removed from V and 3 bases from J, the gap between germline ends came to 12 bases. Germline V gene sequence: CDR1 SNHLY, CDR2 FYNNEI. The CDR3, as DNA: TGTGCCAGCACGCAGGGTTGGCCTAATGAAAAACTGTTTTTT. As protein: CASTQGWPNEKLFF.

The genes are TRBV27 and TRBJ1-5; D perhaps matches TRBD1 (5 bases). Trimming pared 8 bases from V and 5 bases from J, leaving 28 bases between. The CDR3 has 18 amino acids. Germline V gene sequence: CDR1 MNHEY, CDR2 SMNVEV (reference sequence). The CDR3 coding sequence is TGTGCCAGCTCTAATATACAGGAAATCGACCTAGGGCATCAGCCCCAGCATTTT. Translation: CASSNIQEIDLGHQPQHF.

The V call is TRBV10-3, the J call TRBJ2-7, with D possibly matching TRBD2 (5 bases). Germline V gives CDR1 ENHRY, CDR2 SYGVKD. Trimming removed 6 bases at V and 2 bases at J, with 14 bases between. This CDR3 has 14 amino acids. The CDR3 DNA follows: TGTGCCATCAGGGGTTCAGCGGAGGCCTACGAGCAGTACTTC. It translates to CAIRGSAEAYEQYF.

The gene calls are TRBV7-6 and TRBJ2-7, with D possibly matching TRBD2 (6 bases). This CDR3 comprises 16 residues. Germline-derived CDR1 and CDR2 are SGHVS and FNYEAQ. V lost 1 base to trimming and J lost 3 bases, with 16 bases between them. DNA of the CDR3: TGTGCCAGCAGCTTAGGCGGTGGCGGGATAGGCTACGAGCAGTACTTC. It translates to CASSLGGGGIGYEQYF.

The genes are TRBV5-1 and TRBJ2-7; D is uncertain. Trimming removed 0 bases from V and 3 bases from J, with 4 bases in between. CDR1 and CDR2 from the germline V gene are SGHRS and YFSETQ. The CDR3 contains 12 residues. CDR3 in amino acids: CASSLGDYEQYF. CDR3 DNA sequence: TGCGCCAGCAGCTTGGGAGACTACGAGCAGTACTTC.

The gene calls are TRBV5-1 and TRBJ2-5, with a tentative D call TRBD1 (6 bases). CDR1 is SGHRS, CDR2 YFSETQ, per germline. CDR3 size: 15 residues. Trimming cost V 5 bases and J 4 bases, with 18 bases left between them. This CDR3 is CASRWGNVRGETQYF. The CDR3 DNA sequence: TGCGCCAGCAGATGGGGCAATGTCAGGGGAGAGACCCAGTACTTC.

The count of this clone is one. The rearrangement joins TRBV19 to TRBJ2-3, with 7 bases identical to TRBD1. Per germline, CDR1 LNHDA and CDR2 SQIVND (reference sequence). V gave up 4 bases and J gave up 3 bases; unmatched junction bases: 7. The CDR3 has 15 amino acids. Written as DNA, the CDR3 is TGTGCCAGTAGTAAAAACAGGGGCGGGACAGATACGCAGTATTTT. It is translated as CASSKNRGGTDTQYF.

The chain combines TRBV9 with TRBJ1-2; D is possibly TRBD1 (5 bases). The ends were cut back, 2 bases at V and 4 bases at J, with 15 bases in the middle. The CDR3 runs to 15 residues. Germline V gene data show CDR1 as SGDLS and CDR2 as YYNGEE. In DNA, the CDR3 is TGTGCCAGCAGCGTCTCCTCGGGGGGGGTCTATGGCTACACCTTC. Its translation is CASSVSSGGVYGYTF.

The chain uses TRBV11-1 and TRBJ1-3; 7 nucleotides align to TRBD1. Germline V gene sequence: CDR1 SGHAT, CDR2 FQDESV (reference sequence). V was pared by 5 bases and J by 3 bases, with 13 bases of the junction left unmatched. This CDR3 region has 17 residues. This CDR3 is CASSGTGQLFHGNTIYF. In DNA, the CDR3 is TGTGCCAGCAGCGGAACGGGACAGTTGTTTCATGGAAACACCATATATTTT. Supplemented by reference TRBV11-1 and TRBJ1-3, the full variable domain reads EAEVAQSPRYKITEKSQAVAFWCDPISGHATLYWYRQILGQGPELLVQFQDESVVDDSQLPKDRFSAERLKGVDSTLKIQPAELGDSAMYLCASSGTGQLFHGNTIYFGEGSWLTVV.

The rearrangement joins TRBV6-1 to TRBJ2-7, with 10 nucleotides matching TRBD2. This CDR3 spans 16 amino acids. Germline V CDR1 and CDR2: MNHNS, SASEGT. J gave up 1 base and V 1 base, and 4 bases lay outside the gene matches. The CDR3 reads CASSEDVAGGSYEQYF. The CDR3 nucleotides read TGTGCCAGCAGTGAAGACGTAGCGGGGGGATCCTACGAGCAGTACTTC.

The chain employs TRBV5-1 and TRBJ2-7; the D gene is possibly TRBD1 (6 bases). Trimming took 3 bases from V and 4 from J, leaving 20 bases between them. Germline V gene sequence: CDR1 SGHRS, CDR2 YFSETQ. The CDR3 covers 16 residues. The CDR3: CASSWGQGPTLYEQYF. The CDR3 coding sequence is TGCGCCAGCAGCTGGGGGCAGGGCCCCACTTTGTACGAGCAGTACTTC. The variable domain in full, completed from reference TRBV5-1 and TRBJ2-7, reads KAGVTQTPRYLIKTRGQQVTLSCSPISGHRSVSWYQQTPGQGLQFLFEYFSETQRNKGNFPGRFSGRQFSNSRSEMNVSTLELGDSALYLCASSWGQGPTLYEQYFGPGTRLTVT.

The CDR3 DNA is TGTGCCAGCAGTGAGGGAGTAGGCTACACCTTC. Translated: CASSEGVGYTF. V gene TRBV6-1 combines with J gene TRBJ1-2; D gene unclear. This CDR3 region has 11 residues. V lost 3 bases and J lost 8, with 7 bases in between. The germline V gene encodes CDR1 MNHNS and CDR2 SASEGT.

The chain carries TRBV11-3 and TRBJ1-5, with TRBD1 matching over 7 bases. From germline, CDR1 is SGHNT and CDR2 YENEEA. The ends lost 5 bases at V and 7 bases at J; junction bases unmatched: 5. This CDR3 is 13 amino acids long. The CDR3 DNA reads as TGTGCCAGCAGCGCTACAGGGGTCCAGCCCCAGCATTTT. Translating it yields CASSATGVQPQHF.

V gene TRBV13 combines with J gene TRBJ2-5; no definite D call. This CDR3 is built from 13 residues. V gave up 1 base and J gave up 3 bases, with 6 bases separating them. The V gene's germline CDR1 is PRHDT and CDR2 FYEKMQ (reference sequence). Here the CDR3 DNA reads TGTGCCAGCAGCTTAGACGTAGAAGAGACCCAGTACTTC. It specifies CASSLDVEETQYF. Using reference TRBV13 and TRBJ2-5 for the parts outside the CDR3, the full variable domain is AAGVIQSPRHLIKEKRETATLKCYPIPRHDTVYWYQQGPGQDPQFLISFYEKMQSDKGSIPDRFSAQQFSDYHSELNMSSLELGDSALYFCASSLDVEETQYFGPGTRLLVL.

The rearrangement links TRBV10-2 to TRBJ1-2, with 7 bases matching TRBD1. The CDR3 has 12 residues. The germline V gene has CDR1 WSHSY and CDR2 SAAADI. V was pared by 6 bases and J by 8 bases, with 6 bases of the junction left unmatched. CDR3 in amino acids: CASSQTGNGYTF. CDR3 coding DNA: TGCGCCAGCAGCCAGACAGGGAACGGCTACACCTTC.

J is TRBJ2-7 and V is TRBV19; no clear D. V was cut by 1 base and J by 0 bases, with 7 bases left in between. The CDR3 covers 14 residues. Germline V gene sequence: CDR1 LNHDA, CDR2 SQIVND (reference sequence). The CDR3 here is CASSIGLASYEQYF. CDR3 DNA: TGTGCCAGTAGTATAGGACTTGCCTCCTACGAGCAGTACTTC.

CDR3 loop: CASRTDNRGNTGELFF. The DNA of the CDR3 is TGTGCCAGCAGGACAGATAACAGGGGAAACACCGGGGAGCTGTTTTTT. The V call is TRBV11-3, the J call TRBJ2-2, with 7 bases matching TRBD1. Germline values: CDR1 SGHNT, CDR2 YENEEA. The CDR3 consists of 16 residues. After removal of 6 bases from V and 2 bases from J, the junction contained 9 bases not matched to a gene.

This rearrangement joins TRBV15 to TRBJ2-2, with TRBD2 identical over 14 bases. Germline values: CDR1 LNHNV, CDR2 YYDKDF (reference sequence). With 8 bases clipped from V and 0 bases from J, the junction kept 11 bases outside the gene matches. The CDR3 is made up of 19 amino acids. CDR3 nucleotide sequence: TGTGCCACCGCCAGTGGACTAGCGGGGGGCCAATCGAACACCGGGGAGCTGTTTTTT. Protein: CATASGLAGGQSNTGELFF.

The chain employs TRBV5-4 and TRBJ2-7; TRBD2 is a possible D gene (5 bases). V was pared by 4 bases and J by 0 bases, with 8 bases between. The CDR3 is 13 amino acids. Germline CDR1 SGHNT, CDR2 YYREEE (reference sequence). CDR3 DNA sequence: TGTGCCAGCAGCCCCGGGAACTCCTACGAGCAGTACTTC. Translation: CASSPGNSYEQYF.

V usage is TRBV28 and J usage is TRBJ2-7; 9 bases fit TRBD1. Trimming at V came to 3 bases and at J to 3 bases, leaving 9 bases not matched to a gene. Germline CDR1 reads MDHEN; CDR2 reads SYDVKM. The CDR3 has 16 amino acids. The CDR3 spells CASSFHSGTGSYEQYF. CDR3 coding DNA: TGTGCCAGCAGTTTCCATTCCGGGACAGGGAGCTACGAGCAGTACTTC.

J is TRBJ2-2 and V is TRBV2; 9 bases line up with TRBD2. This CDR3 spans 18 amino acids. V was clipped by 7 bases and J by 2 bases; unmatched bases: 14. CDR1 and CDR2 from the germline V gene are SNHLY and FYNNEI. Written as DNA, the CDR3 is TGTGCCAGCACTAATCCGGGACTAGCAGATACCAACACCGGGGAGCTGTTTTTT. Amino acids: CASTNPGLADTNTGELFF.

The rearrangement links TRBV7-9 to TRBJ1-2; 9 bases fit TRBD1. V lost 5 bases, J lost 8 bases, and 9 bases stayed unmatched. Germline V gene data show CDR1 as SEHNR and CDR2 as FQNEAQ (reference sequence). The CDR3 contains 14 residues. In DNA, the CDR3 is TGTGCCAGCAGCCCCCGGGACAGGGTAGAGGGCTACACCTTC. Residues: CASSPRDRVEGYTF. Based on the CDR3 plus reference TRBV7-9 and TRBJ1-2, the full variable domain is DTGVSQNPRHKITKRGQNVTFRCDPISEHNRLYWYRQTLGQGPEFLTYFQNEAQLEKSRLLSDRFSAERPKGSFSTLEIQRTEQGDSAMYLCASSPRDRVEGYTFGSGTRLTVV.

This clone occurred once. The CDR3: CASINKQKNTEAFF. Here the CDR3 DNA reads TGCGCCAGCATAAACAAACAGAAGAACACTGAAGCTTTCTTT. J is TRBJ1-1 and V is TRBV10-2; D uncertain. V was clipped by 7 bases and J by 1 base, with 13 bases between them. The CDR3 is 14 residues long. Germline CDR1 and CDR2: WSHSY and SAAADI.

This rearrangement joins TRBV6-1 to TRBJ2-7, with D possibly TRBD1 on 5 matching bases. V was trimmed by 6 bases and J by 0 bases, leaving 12 bases between them. Germline assignment: CDR1 MNHNS and CDR2 SASEGT. This CDR3 has 14 residues. CDR3 amino acids: CASRTGHSSYEQYF. CDR3 bases: TGTGCCAGCAGGACCGGACACAGCTCCTACGAGCAGTACTTC.

This clone was recorded once. The chain is built from TRBV2 and TRBJ2-7; 12 nucleotides align to TRBD1. This CDR3 is built from 15 residues. Germline CDR1 SNHLY, CDR2 FYNNEI. V dropped 6 bases and J dropped 5; count of bases not matched to a gene: 8. CDR3 in amino acids: CASSQQGTGGNEQYF. The CDR3 region has the DNA TGTGCCAGCAGCCAACAAGGGACAGGGGGCAACGAGCAGTACTTC.

The chain links TRBV2 to TRBJ2-7, with D possibly TRBD1 on 5 matching bases. V lost 7 bases and J lost 5, with 12 bases in between. CDR3 length: 12 residues. Germline values: CDR1 SNHLY, CDR2 FYNNEI. CDR3: CASTQGFDEQYF. The CDR3 DNA reads as TGTGCCAGCACCCAGGGTTTCGACGAGCAGTACTTC.

On this clone: A read error may account for a junction end that differs from germline. This chain connects TRBV7-9 to TRBJ2-5; TRBD1 is a possible D gene (6 bases). CDR1 is SEHNR and CDR2 is FQNEAQ in the germline V gene (reference sequence). The CDR3 runs 14 residues. This CDR3 reads CASSSTDSSYFLHF. For the CDR3, the DNA is TGTGCCAGCAGCTCGACGGACAGCTCGTATTTCCTTCACTTC.

Written as DNA, the CDR3 is TGTGCCAGCAGCTTAATCCCTAAGAACACCGGGGAGCTGTTTTTT. Translation gives CASSLIPKNTGELFF. The genes are TRBV7-3 and TRBJ2-2; D call uncertain. The V gene lost 1 base and the J gene lost 1 base, with 7 bases spanning the gap. CDR3 size: 15 residues. CDR1 and CDR2 from the germline V gene are SGHTA and FQGTGA.

The chain is built from TRBV5-5 and TRBJ2-7; a weak D match, TRBD1 (5 bases). CDR1 is SGHKS and CDR2 is YYEKEE in the germline V gene (reference sequence). The CDR3 is 14 amino acids. V lost 2 bases to trimming and J lost 5 bases, with 14 bases between them. CDR3 in DNA: TGTGCCAGCAGCTTCGAAGGGGCTCCCCACGAGCAGTACTTC. Its translation is CASSFEGAPHEQYF. Full variable domain (remainder filled in from reference TRBV5-5 and TRBJ2-7): DAGVTQSPTHLIKTRGQQVTLRCSPISGHKSVSWYQQVLGQGPQFIFQYYEKEERGRGNFPDRFSARQFPNYSSELNVNALLLGDSALYLCASSFEGAPHEQYFGPGTRLTVT.

The V call is TRBV11-2, the J call TRBJ2-3; D remains unclear. The CDR3 is 11 residues long. Trimming took 5 bases from V and 3 from J, leaving 3 bases between them. Germline CDR1 is SGHAT and CDR2 is FQNNGV. This chain's CDR3 is CASSLTDTQYF. The CDR3 DNA sequence: TGTGCCAGCAGCCTTACAGATACGCAGTATTTT. Full variable domain (remainder filled in from reference TRBV11-2 and TRBJ2-3): EAGVAQSPRYKIIEKRQSVAFWCNPISGHATLYWYQQILGQGPKLLIQFQNNGVVDDSQLPKDRFSAERLKGVDSTLKIQPAKLEDSAVYLCASSLTDTQYFGPGTRLTVL.